These 22 T cell receptor beta chains originate from one sample sequenced in a study of blood T cell repertoires in COVID-19. The repertoire was sequenced with immunoSEQ multiplex PCR; TCRdb's copy has only in-frame clones and lacks some. The sample lists tens of thousands of clones; roughly 94% were seen once. Sequenced: peripheral blood. These receptors all come from a human donor with active COVID-19. The donor label of this sample is uncertain.

The gene calls are TRBV2 and TRBJ1-3; 12 bases line up with TRBD1. The CDR3 has 16 residues. V trimming: 11 bases; J trimming: 0 bases; junction bases outside the gene matches: 8. Per the germline V gene, CDR1 is SNHLY and CDR2 is FYNNEI. This CDR3 is CAGTGGTFSSGNTIYF. As DNA, the CDR3 is TGTGCCGGGACAGGGGGCACCTTTTCCTCTGGAAACACCATATATTTT.

The rearrangement uses TRBV28 and TRBJ2-1; D is perhaps TRBD2 (6 bases). The CDR3 runs 16 residues. V shed 2 bases and J shed 5 bases, with 16 bases lying between them. Germline-derived CDR1 and CDR2 are MDHEN and SYDVKM. CDR3 residues: CASSLPLELAHNEQFF. CDR3 bases: TGTGCCAGCAGTTTACCCCTTGAGCTAGCGCACAATGAGCAGTTCTTC.

V is TRBV7-2 and J is TRBJ2-1; 10 bases are shared with TRBD2. Germline V gene sequence: CDR1 SGHTA, CDR2 FQGNSA. Trimming at V came to 2 bases and at J to 4 bases, leaving 8 bases not matched to a gene. There are 17 residues in the CDR3. In DNA, the CDR3 is TGTGCCAGCAGCTTAACTCCTCTAGCGGGGGCTTACAATGAGCAGTTCTTC. It is translated as CASSLTPLAGAYNEQFF. Full variable domain (remainder filled in from reference TRBV7-2 and TRBJ2-1): GAGVSQSPSNKVTEKGKDVELRCDPISGHTALYWYRQSLGQGLEFLIYFQGNSAPDKSGLPSDRFSAERTGGSVSTLTIQRTQQEDSAVYLCASSLTPLAGAYNEQFFGPGTRLTVL.

V and J are TRBV9 and TRBJ2-3; D gene uncertain. The germline CDR1 and CDR2 sequences are SGDLS and YYNGEE. The CDR3 contains 14 residues. V was cut by 2 bases and J by 1 base, with 8 bases left in between. CDR3 residues: CASSVLSGTDTQYF. The CDR3 DNA is TGTGCCAGCAGCGTGCTATCGGGCACAGATACGCAGTATTTT.

The genes are TRBV4-1 and TRBJ2-3, with 9 bases fitting TRBD2. Germline-derived CDR1 and CDR2 are MGHRA and YSYEKL. The CDR3 loop spans 16 amino acids. With V trimmed by 3 bases and J by 3 bases, 7 bases remained unmatched. CDR3 sequence reads: CASSQIGLAGTDTQYF. In DNA, the CDR3 is TGCGCCAGCAGCCAGATAGGCCTAGCGGGGACAGATACGCAGTATTTT.

V gene TRBV18 combines with J gene TRBJ2-2; TRBD2 is a possible D gene (6 bases). Germline values: CDR1 KGHSH, CDR2 LQKENI. The V and J ends lost 3 bases and 2 bases respectively, with 13 bases between them. This CDR3 comprises 16 residues. DNA for the CDR3: TGTGCCAGCTCACCGGGTTGGGGGACTAACACCGGGGAGCTGTTTTTT. Residues: CASSPGWGTNTGELFF.

This clone was observed once. V usage is TRBV5-1 and J usage is TRBJ2-3; a possible D gene is TRBD2 (5 bases). The V and J ends lost 2 bases and 0 bases respectively, with 7 bases between them. The germline CDR1 and CDR2 sequences are SGHRS and YFSETQ. This CDR3 is 14 amino acids long. The DNA of the CDR3 is TGCGCCAGCAGCTTTTCGGGGAGCACAGATACGCAGTATTTT. Translation gives CASSFSGSTDTQYF.

This chain uses TRBV27 with TRBJ2-7, with TRBD2 matching over 12 bases. The CDR3 loop spans 18 amino acids. CDR1 and CDR2 (germline): MNHEY, SMNVEV (reference sequence). J gave up 2 bases and V 0 bases, and 8 bases lay outside the gene matches. As DNA, the CDR3 is TGTGCCAGCAGTTTATCCCCTCGGACTAGCGGGAAAGCCTACGAGCAGTACTTC. Its translation is CASSLSPRTSGKAYEQYF.

The V and J genes are TRBV7-6 and TRBJ2-2; 11 bases line up with TRBD2. V was pared by 5 bases and J by 5 bases, with 13 bases of the junction left unmatched. Germline V gives CDR1 SGHVS, CDR2 FNYEAQ. The CDR3 extends over 18 amino acids. This CDR3 is CASSLIRRASGRTGELFF. In DNA form, the CDR3 reads TGTGCCAGCAGCCTCATTAGGCGTGCTAGCGGGAGGACCGGGGAGCTGTTTTTT.

The rearrangement joins TRBV27 to TRBJ2-5, with D unresolved. Germline CDR1 MNHEY, CDR2 SMNVEV (reference sequence). Trimming left V 3 bases short and J 1 base short, with 15 bases between. The CDR3 is made up of 16 amino acids. The CDR3 bases are TGTGCCAGCAGTTTGAGAAGCCCGCCGCGCCAAGAGACCCAGTACTTC. Protein sequence: CASSLRSPPRQETQYF.

The gene calls are TRBV10-3 and TRBJ2-1; 13 positions agree with TRBD2. The CDR3 loop spans 15 amino acids. Germline V CDR1 and CDR2: ENHRY, SYGVKD. V shed 6 bases, J shed 8 bases, and the junction held 7 bases outside the gene matches. The chain's CDR3 is CAISSGLAGVYEQFF. CDR3 DNA: TGTGCCATCAGCAGTGGACTAGCGGGAGTATATGAGCAGTTCTTC.

The rearrangement uses TRBV4-3 and TRBJ2-7; the match to TRBD1 covers 7 bases. Germline CDR1 LGHNA, CDR2 YSLEER. The CDR3 is 15 residues long. The ends lost 0 bases at V and 4 bases at J; junction bases unmatched: 6. CDR3 in DNA: TGCGCCAGCAGCCAAGATCGGGACAGTCGGTACGAGCAGTACTTC. Protein product: CASSQDRDSRYEQYF.

The chain is built from TRBV30 and TRBJ1-3; D gene uncertain. Germline loops: CDR1 GTSNPN, CDR2 SVGIG (reference sequence). The CDR3 covers 13 residues. Between the trimmed V and J ends, which lost 2 bases and 4 bases, there was a span of 9 bases. The CDR3 loop is CAWSSGLGNTIYF. The CDR3 DNA reads as TGTGCCTGGAGTTCGGGATTGGGAAACACCATATATTTT.

V and J are TRBV14 and TRBJ1-1, with unresolved D. The V end lost 1 base, the J end lost 1 base, and 7 bases lay between the germline ends. CDR1 and CDR2 from the germline V gene are SGHDN and FVKESK. The CDR3 totals 14 residues. This chain's CDR3 is CASSQATPNTEAFF. The CDR3, as DNA: TGTGCCAGCAGCCAAGCGACACCGAACACTGAAGCTTTCTTT.

The chain has TRBV7-6 and TRBJ1-1; D may be TRBD1 (5 bases). The CDR3 loop spans 15 amino acids. Germline CDR1 and CDR2: SGHVS and FNYEAQ. V gave up 4 bases and J gave up 4 bases, with 16 bases separating them. CDR3 DNA sequence: TGTGCCAGCAGCTACCCCCAGCGGGGCATCACTGAAGCTTTCTTT. It specifies CASSYPQRGITEAFF.

The chain uses TRBV5-1 and TRBJ2-5, with 10 bases aligning to TRBD1. Germline-derived CDR1 and CDR2 are SGHRS and YFSETQ. Trimming took 0 bases from V and 1 from J; bases not matched to a gene: 9. CDR3 length equals 18 residues. This CDR3 reads CASSLAQPGQGLQETQYF. The CDR3 coding sequence is TGCGCCAGCAGCTTGGCCCAACCGGGACAGGGGCTCCAAGAGACCCAGTACTTC.

The chain combines TRBV14 with TRBJ2-7; TRBD1 matches 7 bases. The length of the CDR3 is 13 residues. The V and J ends lost 6 bases and 1 base, in that order; junction bases with no gene match: 3. The germline V gene has CDR1 SGHDN and CDR2 FVKESK. CDR3 nucleotide sequence: TGTGCCAGCAGGCAACAGGGGTCCTACGAGCAGTACTTC. This gives the protein CASRQQGSYEQYF.

The V gene is TRBV7-2, the J gene TRBJ1-2; D call uncertain. CDR3 length: 18 residues. The germline CDR1 and CDR2 sequences are SGHTA and FQGNSA. The V end was cut by 1 base, the J end by 2 bases, with 20 bases between. CDR3 bases: TGTGCCAGCAGCTTAGGAGATGTCCCCCAGCGGAGAAACTATGGCTACACCTTC. The encoded protein is CASSLGDVPQRRNYGYTF.

A single count supports this clone. The J gene is TRBJ1-6, the V gene TRBV4-3, with a weak D call TRBD1 (5 bases). With 1 base removed from V and 5 bases from J, the gap between germline ends came to 12 bases. Per the germline V gene, CDR1 is LGHNA and CDR2 is YSLEER. This CDR3 spans 16 amino acids. The CDR3: CASSQALGADNSPLHF. CDR3 bases: TGCGCCAGCAGCCAAGCTTTAGGGGCGGATAATTCACCCCTCCACTTT.

The chain recombines TRBV6-1 with TRBJ2-1; D call uncertain. Trimming pared 1 base from V and 13 bases from J, leaving 8 bases between. The CDR3 consists of 11 residues. CDR1 MNHNS and CDR2 SASEGT come from the germline V gene. Here the CDR3 reads CASSEVRNQFF. DNA for the CDR3: TGTGCCAGCAGTGAAGTCAGGAATCAGTTCTTC.

This rearrangement joins TRBV5-4 to TRBJ2-5; no clear D gene. This CDR3 spans 12 amino acids. V was cut by 5 bases and J by 0 bases, with 5 bases left in between. The germline CDR1 and CDR2 sequences are SGHNT and YYREEE (reference sequence). The CDR3 coding sequence is TGTGCCAGCAGTCGGTACCAAGAGACCCAGTACTTC. This translates into CASSRYQETQYF.

The chain links TRBV11-3 to TRBJ2-1; the D gene is possibly TRBD2 (6 bases). The V gene lost 1 base and the J gene lost 3 bases, with 10 bases spanning the gap. The CDR3 has 15 residues. Germline CDR1 SGHNT, CDR2 YENEEA. The CDR3 coding sequence is TGTGCCAGCAGCTTAGGCGCTAGCGACTACAATGAGCAGTTCTTC. Its protein is CASSLGASDYNEQFF. The entire variable domain, with the rest obtained from reference TRBV11-3 and TRBJ2-1, is as follows: EAGVVQSPRYKIIEKKQPVAFWCNPISGHNTLYWYLQNLGQGPELLIRYENEEAVDDSQLPKDRFSAERLKGVDSTLKIQPAELGDSAVYLCASSLGASDYNEQFFGPGTRLTVL.